These 30 T cell receptor beta chains originate from one sample sequenced in a study of patients and donors after allogeneic stem cell transplantation (dated by TCRdb to the early 2020s). The method behind the library was RT-PCR. Sequenced using a NextSeq 550. The public sequencing data were trimmed at Q25 with fastp and processed into clonotypes with MiXCR by TCRdb, which kept only in-frame beta chains. Each CDR3 protein gets just one entry, which takes the most common genes and DNA from the rows behind it. The sample table records roughly 880,000 distinct CDR3 sequences; roughly 17% of these occur just once. The top ten clones comprise under 6.5% of the sample. Sequencing used blood, either unsorted or a sorted T cell fraction (not recorded which). Every receptor here comes from a human donor who was either an allogeneic HSCT recipient or a stem cell or donor lymphocyte infusion donor (not recorded which). It is not recorded whose cells these are; they may come from a transplant donor.

This clonotype was seen a few times. The chain recombines TRBV3-1 with TRBJ2-3; 16 bases agree with TRBD2. Germline CDR1 is LGHDT and CDR2 is YNNKEL (reference sequence). Germline trimming cut 4 bases from V and 5 bases from J; bases unmatched to any gene: 12. CDR3 length: 19 residues. CDR3: CASSRPGLAGGVSGDTQYF. The CDR3 nucleotides read TGTGCCAGCAGCCGTCCGGGACTAGCGGGAGGGGTGTCCGGAGATACGCAGTATTTT.

The rearrangement links TRBV11-2 to TRBJ2-1, with D perhaps assigned TRBD1 or TRBD2 (5 bases each). Trimming left V 1 base short and J 7 bases short, with 14 bases between. The CDR3 totals 15 residues. The germline V gene encodes CDR1 SGHAT and CDR2 FQNNGV. In nucleotides, the CDR3 is TGTGCCAGCAGCTTAGGGATGCCTGAGGGGAATGAGCAGTTCTTC. Its protein product is CASSLGMPEGNEQFF.

The chain has TRBV4-2 and TRBJ2-7; possible D gene TRBD2, 6 bases. The CDR3 has 15 residues. V was trimmed by 0 bases and J by 3 bases, leaving 12 bases between them. From germline, CDR1 is LGHNA and CDR2 YNFKEQ. The DNA of the CDR3 is TGTGCCAGCAGCCAAGATGCGGGGTATTACTACGAGCAGTACTTC. This encodes CASSQDAGYYYEQYF.

This clonotype occurred a few times. The chain has TRBV27 and TRBJ1-2; D may be TRBD1 (5 bases). V was trimmed by 0 bases and J by 7 bases, leaving 18 bases between them. Germline CDR1 is MNHEY and CDR2 is SMNVEV (reference sequence). The CDR3 contains 16 residues. CDR3: CASSLSGGDLFFGYTF. CDR3 DNA sequence: TGTGCCAGCAGTTTATCGGGGGGAGATCTATTCTTTGGCTACACCTTC.

The chain has TRBV7-2 and TRBJ1-5; D uncertain. The CDR3 is 15 residues long. CDR1 SGHTA and CDR2 FQGNSA come from the germline V gene. The germline V and J ends were trimmed by 1 base and 7 bases, with 14 bases remaining between them. The CDR3 loop is CASSLVWGPEQPQHF. CDR3 DNA sequence: TGTGCCAGCAGCTTAGTTTGGGGTCCAGAACAGCCCCAGCATTTT. Combining the CDR3 with reference TRBV7-2 and TRBJ1-5 gives the whole variable domain GAGVSQSPSNKVTEKGKDVELRCDPISGHTALYWYRQSLGQGLEFLIYFQGNSAPDKSGLPSDRFSAERTGGSVSTLTIQRTQQEDSAVYLCASSLVWGPEQPQHFGDGTRLSIL.

This chain joins TRBV20-1 and TRBJ2-2; D is ambiguous. With 6 bases removed from V and 4 bases from J, the gap between germline ends came to 6 bases. The CDR3 has 11 residues. From germline, CDR1 is DFQATT and CDR2 SNEGSKA (reference sequence). The CDR3 loop reads CSAARTGELFF. CDR3 coding DNA: TGCAGTGCAGCCCGCACCGGGGAGCTGTTTTTT.

A few counts support this clonotype. The chain employs TRBV5-1 and TRBJ2-5, with D perhaps matching TRBD1 or TRBD2 (5 bases each). Germline-derived CDR1 and CDR2 are SGHRS and YFSETQ. V lost 1 base and J lost 4, with 11 bases in between. The CDR3 spans 14 residues. CDR3 in amino acids: CASSLKGTRETQYF. CDR3 in DNA: TGCGCCAGCAGCTTGAAAGGGACCCGAGAGACCCAGTACTTC.

The chain combines TRBV9 with TRBJ1-1; D remains ambiguous. The CDR3 contains 13 residues. Germline CDR1 SGDLS, CDR2 YYNGEE. V was pared by 0 bases and J by 3 bases, with 6 bases between. In DNA form, the CDR3 reads TGTGCCAGCAGCGTAGACAGTGACACTGAAGCTTTCTTT. Amino acid sequence: CASSVDSDTEAFF. Combining the CDR3 with reference TRBV9 and TRBJ1-1 gives the whole variable domain DSGVTQTPKHLITATGQRVTLRCSPRSGDLSVYWYQQSLDQGLQFLIQYYNGEERAKGNILERFSAQQFPDLHSELNLSSLELGDSALYFCASSVDSDTEAFFGQGTRLTVV.

This clonotype was seen more than once but under ten times. DNA of the CDR3: TGTGCCAGCAGCTATACGACTAGCGGGGGCTACGAGCAGTACTTC. It yields the protein CASSYTTSGGYEQYF. This rearrangement joins TRBV12-3 or TRBV12-4 to TRBJ2-7, with 12 bases that match TRBD2. This CDR3 region has 15 residues. Trimming took 6 bases from V and 3 from J; bases not matched to a gene: 6.

V gene TRBV27 combines with J gene TRBJ2-7; D call uncertain. Germline V gene sequence: CDR1 MNHEY, CDR2 SMNVEV (reference sequence). With 0 bases removed from V and 2 bases from J, the gap between germline ends came to 5 bases. The CDR3 sequence is 13 residues long. CDR3 DNA sequence: TGTGCCAGCAGTTTATCTCGCACCTACGAGCAGTACTTC. Protein: CASSLSRTYEQYF.

This clonotype was found many times. The chain uses TRBV20-1 and TRBJ2-5; the match to TRBD1 covers 8 bases. CDR1 and CDR2 (germline): DFQATT, SNEGSKA (reference sequence). Germline trimming cut 5 bases from V and 4 bases from J; bases unmatched to any gene: 6. The CDR3 spans 13 residues. For the CDR3, the DNA is TGCAGTGCTGGGGCAGGGGGCAGAGAGACCCAGTACTTC. Protein sequence: CSAGAGGRETQYF.

This chain's CDR3 is CASSLKGTASYEQYF. CDR3 in DNA: TGTGCCAGCAGTTTAAAGGGGACAGCCTCCTACGAGCAGTACTTC. The chain has TRBV12-3 or TRBV12-4 and TRBJ2-7; 7 bases are shared with TRBD1. Losses at the gene ends were 2 bases for V and 0 bases for J; bases not matched to a gene: 4. The CDR3 contains 15 residues.

This clonotype showed up just a few times. The rearrangement uses TRBV4-1 and TRBJ1-3; the D is unclear. CDR3 length: 16 residues. Germline V gives CDR1 MGHRA, CDR2 YSYEKL. V was shortened by 2 bases and J by 0 bases, with 11 bases between the two germline ends. CDR3 coding DNA: TGCGCCAGCAGCCAAACCCCACGTGGCTCTGGAAACACCATATATTTT. This encodes CASSQTPRGSGNTIYF.

Turning to this clonotype: A junction boundary mismatches the germline segment, possibly from a read error. The chain joins TRBV6-1 to TRBJ1-1; perhaps TRBD1 as D (5 bases). This CDR3 has 11 residues. The V gene's germline CDR1 is MNHNS and CDR2 SASEGT. CDR3 sequence reads: CASLWGSEAFF. CDR3 sequence (DNA): TGTGCCAGCCTCTGGGGGTCTGAGGCTTTCTTT.

V and J are TRBV2 and TRBJ2-1, with D possibly matching TRBD1 (5 bases). CDR1 SNHLY and CDR2 FYNNEI come from the germline V gene. The CDR3 totals 15 residues. V lost 1 base and J 7 bases, leaving 14 bases between the germline ends. In DNA, the CDR3 is TGTGCCAGCAGTGAAGAGAGAACAGGAAGGAATGAGCAGTTCTTC. Its protein is CASSEERTGRNEQFF.

This clonotype was counted a few times. V gene TRBV12-3 or TRBV12-4 combines with J gene TRBJ2-5; 9 bases map to TRBD2. This CDR3 is built from 18 residues. V was clipped by 4 bases and J by 2 bases; unmatched bases: 14. CDR3 protein: CASSSSFAGGDLQETQYF. CDR3 nucleotide sequence: TGTGCCAGCAGTTCCTCCTTTGCGGGGGGGGATCTTCAAGAGACCCAGTACTTC.

This clonotype was found many times. V usage is TRBV12-3 or TRBV12-4 and J usage is TRBJ1-1, with D tentatively TRBD1 (5 bases). Trimming shortened V by 5 bases and J by 5 bases, and 15 bases separated the two germline ends. The CDR3 loop spans 14 amino acids. The CDR3 is CASSRSGGGTEAFF. The CDR3 nucleotides are TGTGCCAGCAGTCGGAGCGGGGGAGGGACTGAAGCTTTCTTT.

This chain uses TRBV7-2 with TRBJ1-2; D unclear. The V end lost 1 base, the J end lost 5 bases, and 11 bases lay between the germline ends. The V gene's germline CDR1 is SGHTA and CDR2 FQGNSA. This CDR3 has 14 residues. The DNA of the CDR3 is TGTGCCAGCAGCTTAGTGGATTTAGAGTATGGCTACACCTTC. This gives the protein CASSLVDLEYGYTF. The full variable domain, rest sourced from reference TRBV7-2 and TRBJ1-2, is GAGVSQSPSNKVTEKGKDVELRCDPISGHTALYWYRQSLGQGLEFLIYFQGNSAPDKSGLPSDRFSAERTGGSVSTLTIQRTQQEDSAVYLCASSLVDLEYGYTFGSGTRLTVV.

The chain carries TRBV20-1 and TRBJ1-1; 8 nucleotides agree with TRBD1. V trimming: 2 bases; J trimming: 0 bases; junction bases outside the gene matches: 14. This CDR3 is 18 amino acids long. Germline assignment: CDR1 DFQATT and CDR2 SNEGSKA (reference sequence). CDR3 amino acids: CSARRTGLGRTVNTEAFF. Here the CDR3 DNA reads TGCAGTGCTAGACGGACAGGGTTAGGTCGTACTGTGAACACTGAAGCTTTCTTT.

The genes are TRBV12-3 or TRBV12-4 and TRBJ1-5; D is unresolved. The V gene lost 6 bases and the J gene lost 0 bases, with 6 bases spanning the gap. This CDR3 contains 13 residues. DNA of the CDR3: TGTGCCAGCAGGAAGAATAGCAATCAGCCCCAGCATTTT. The encoded protein is CASRKNSNQPQHF.

The chain is built from TRBV7-6 and TRBJ1-1; D is undetermined. Per germline, CDR1 SGHVS and CDR2 FNYEAQ. This CDR3 region has 13 residues. Trimming cost V 2 bases and J 4 bases, with 8 bases left between them. The CDR3 DNA reads TGTGCCAGCAGCTTATTTCGTGGCACTGAAGCTTTCTTT. Its translation: CASSLFRGTEAFF.

This clonotype was recorded a few times. The chain recombines TRBV11-2 with TRBJ1-6; 9 bases match TRBD1. The CDR3 is made up of 16 amino acids. Trimming cost V 1 base and J 7 bases; bases outside gene matches: 5. CDR1 SGHAT and CDR2 FQNNGV come from the germline V gene. CDR3: CASSLVRTGVNSPLHF. As DNA, the CDR3 is TGTGCCAGCAGCTTAGTACGGACAGGGGTGAATTCACCCCTCCACTTT.

J is TRBJ1-3 and V is TRBV5-1; possible D gene TRBD1, 5 bases. Germline values: CDR1 SGHRS, CDR2 YFSETQ. Deletions cut 0 bases from V and 3 bases from J, with 13 bases between. The CDR3 has 16 residues. CDR3 region: CASSLGPAGDGNTIYF. The DNA of the CDR3 is TGCGCCAGCAGCTTGGGTCCGGCGGGGGATGGAAACACCATATATTTT.

J is TRBJ1-2 and V is TRBV6-1; a possible D gene is TRBD1 (5 bases). Per the germline V gene, CDR1 is MNHNS and CDR2 is SASEGT. V was cut by 6 bases and J by 5 bases, with 16 bases left in between. The CDR3 consists of 14 residues. CDR3 nucleotides: TGTGCCAGCAGACCCTGGGACCCCCGTTATGGCTACACCTTC. Its translation is CASRPWDPRYGYTF.

The rearrangement uses TRBV20-1 and TRBJ2-1; 8 bases align to TRBD2. With V trimmed by 7 bases and J by 4 bases, 3 bases remained unmatched. Germline loops: CDR1 DFQATT, CDR2 SNEGSKA (reference sequence). CDR3 size: 12 residues. The CDR3 DNA reads TGCAGTGTCCAGCGGGGGTACAATGAGCAGTTCTTC. This gives the protein CSVQRGYNEQFF.

This clonotype was found a few times. The V call is TRBV20-1, the J call TRBJ1-5; D is ambiguous. V lost 3 bases, J lost 3 bases, and 9 bases lay in between. This CDR3 contains 13 residues. Germline V gives CDR1 DFQATT, CDR2 SNEGSKA (reference sequence). The DNA for the CDR3 is TGCAGTGCTAGTTCGGGAGTCAATCAGCCCCAGCATTTT. Protein product: CSASSGVNQPQHF.

This clonotype has only a few counts. The chain has TRBV5-1 and TRBJ2-3; 7 bases line up with TRBD1. The CDR3 runs 14 residues. Per germline, CDR1 SGHRS and CDR2 YFSETQ. The junction had 6 bases not matched to a gene; V was cut back by 4 bases and J by 4 bases. The CDR3, as DNA: TGCGCCAGCAGCGTCCCTACAGGGGCAGATACGCAGTATTTT. Translation: CASSVPTGADTQYF.

The chain recombines TRBV5-4 with TRBJ1-4; 7 bases are a match to TRBD1. Germline values: CDR1 SGHNT, CDR2 YYREEE (reference sequence). The CDR3 consists of 15 residues. After removal of 1 base from V and 4 bases from J, the junction contained 4 bases not matched to a gene. This CDR3 is CASSLRTGYNEKLFF. DNA of the CDR3: TGTGCCAGCAGCTTGCGGACAGGCTATAATGAAAAACTGTTTTTT.

This clonotype was observed a handful of times. V usage is TRBV5-1 and J usage is TRBJ1-4; 7 bases are a match to TRBD1. V shed 4 bases and J 7 bases; nucleotides not matched to a gene: 13. This CDR3 comprises 16 residues. Germline loops: CDR1 SGHRS, CDR2 YFSETQ. The CDR3 nucleotides are TGCGCCAGCAGCGGAATAAAGGGGGCTGGAGGTGAAAAACTGTTTTTT. This codes for CASSGIKGAGGEKLFF.

The chain has TRBV7-9 and TRBJ2-5, with 8 bases lining up with TRBD2. With 9 bases clipped from V and 4 bases from J, the junction kept 13 bases outside the gene matches. The CDR3 is 15 amino acids. CDR1 is SEHNR, CDR2 FQNEAQ, per germline (reference sequence). The CDR3 region has the DNA TGTGCCAGTGTACTCGGGAGGGCAGGGAGAGAGACCCAGTACTTC. This translates into CASVLGRAGRETQYF.